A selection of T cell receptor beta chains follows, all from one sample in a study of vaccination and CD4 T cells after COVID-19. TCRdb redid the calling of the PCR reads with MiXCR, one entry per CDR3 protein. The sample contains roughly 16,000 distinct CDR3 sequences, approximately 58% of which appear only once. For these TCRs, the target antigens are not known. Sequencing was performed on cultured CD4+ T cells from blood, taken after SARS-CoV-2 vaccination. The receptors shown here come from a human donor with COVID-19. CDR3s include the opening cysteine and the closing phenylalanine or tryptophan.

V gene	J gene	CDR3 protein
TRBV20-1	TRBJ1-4	CSARQPGANEKLFF
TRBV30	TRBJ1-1	CASKARTGSTEAFF
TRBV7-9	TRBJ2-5	CASSHRAGVQETQYF
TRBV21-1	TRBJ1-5	CASSIPFTTALMPQHF
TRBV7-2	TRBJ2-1	CASSFSAGGPHEQFF
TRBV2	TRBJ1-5	CASSFRGASNQPQHF
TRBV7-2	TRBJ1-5	CASSLVGQGQGSNQPQHF
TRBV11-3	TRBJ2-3	CASSFSRQSTDTQYF
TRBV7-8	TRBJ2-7	CASSRPGLPYEQYF
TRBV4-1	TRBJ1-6	CASSQLPAGSNSPLHF
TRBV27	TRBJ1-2	CATHGANYGYTF
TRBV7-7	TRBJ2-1	CASSSRLRGQGTYNEQFF
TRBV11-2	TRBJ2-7	CASSLDTPYEQYF
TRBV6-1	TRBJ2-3	CASSLGDLTDTQYF
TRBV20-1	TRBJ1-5	CSAPDRGHDQPQHF
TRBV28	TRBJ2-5	CASSLVQGGQETQYF
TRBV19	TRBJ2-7	CASSISSERQYF
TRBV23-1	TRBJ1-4	CASSHPGGKTMRF
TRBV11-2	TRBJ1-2	CASSLGGSYGYTF
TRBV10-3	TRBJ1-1	CAISDNTGKHTEAFF
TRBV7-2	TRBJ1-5	CASSNTGTGGNQPQHF
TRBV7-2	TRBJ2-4	CASSPDRGGNIQYF
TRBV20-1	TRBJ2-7	CSAPRTGIYEQYF
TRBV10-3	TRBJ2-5	CAISEGLAGGQETQYF
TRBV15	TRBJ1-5	CATSRVGPTVGDTDQPQHF
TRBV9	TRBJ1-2	CASSVEGGRVGRANYGYTF
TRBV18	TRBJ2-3	CASAGQGADTQYF
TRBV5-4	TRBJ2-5	CASSFQGGTQYF
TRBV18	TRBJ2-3	CASSPADTQYF
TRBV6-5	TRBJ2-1	CASSWRGSYNEQFF
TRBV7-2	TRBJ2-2	CASSPLGGNTGELFF
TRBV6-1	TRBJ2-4	CASTLPPGDKNIQYF
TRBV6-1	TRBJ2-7	CASSTGQGVFYEQYF
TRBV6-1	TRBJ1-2	CASSVVGARDYGYTF
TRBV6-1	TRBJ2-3	CASRRTTQSTDTQYF
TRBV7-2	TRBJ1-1	CASSLPGGNTEAFF
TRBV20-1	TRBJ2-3	CSASRRGGTDTQYF
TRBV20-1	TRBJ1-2	CSAGSDYGYTF
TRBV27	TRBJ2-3	CASRITGTRSTDTQYF